These 30 T cell receptor beta chains were all obtained from the same sample, sequenced in a study of T-cell memory formation after mild COVID-19. TCRdb passed the 5' RACE reads through MiXCR, listing each CDR3 protein once. The table includes about 190,000 distinct CDR3 sequences, around 27% detected once. Source material: PBMCs or a T cell subset sorted from them (not recorded which). The receptors shown here come from an adult woman who had mild COVID-19 (a few samples of this study predate the infection). Cell type and time point are not known.

CDR3 protein: CASSFGVDLGEQYF. The CDR3 DNA reads TGTGCCAGCAGCTTTGGGGTAGACCTGGGGGAGCAGTACTTC. This chain uses TRBV11-2 with TRBJ2-7, with D uncertain. CDR1 and CDR2 from the germline V gene are SGHAT and FQNNGV. CDR3 size: 14 residues. Trimming cost V 3 bases and J 7 bases, with 16 bases left between them.

As DNA, the CDR3 is TGCGCCAGCAGCATACTAGCGGGAGAAAGGTACAATGAGCAGTTCTTC. Its protein is CASSILAGERYNEQFF. The chain has TRBV5-1 and TRBJ2-1; 11 positions match TRBD2. V shed 4 bases and J 4 bases; nucleotides not matched to a gene: 7. Per germline, CDR1 SGHRS and CDR2 YFSETQ. The CDR3 contains 16 residues.

This rearrangement joins TRBV10-3 to TRBJ1-6; tentative D call: TRBD1 (5 bases). The CDR3 loop spans 15 amino acids. Germline V gene data show CDR1 as ENHRY and CDR2 as SYGVKD. The V end was cut by 2 bases, the J end by 6 bases, with 11 bases between. This CDR3 is CAISETGQGNSPLHF. The CDR3, as DNA: TGTGCCATCAGTGAGACGGGGCAGGGTAATTCACCCCTCCACTTT.

The chain employs TRBV7-8 and TRBJ1-5, with 8 bases that match TRBD1. V was clipped by 1 base and J by 1 base; unmatched bases: 6. The CDR3 loop spans 17 amino acids. Germline V gene data show CDR1 as SGHVS and CDR2 as FQNEAQ. DNA for the CDR3: TGTGCCAGCAGCTTAGGCGGGACAGGACGCAGCAATCAGCCCCAGCATTTT. It codes for CASSLGGTGRSNQPQHF.

V and J are TRBV23-1 and TRBJ1-1; D unclear. TRBV23-1 counts as an open reading frame of uncertain function. Trimming cost V 1 base and J 5 bases, with 14 bases left between them. The CDR3 runs to 15 residues. The CDR3: CASSQWKVSGTEAFF. For the CDR3, the DNA is TGCGCCAGCAGTCAATGGAAGGTTTCTGGAACTGAAGCTTTCTTT.

This clonotype was picked up a small number of times. The chain combines TRBV7-8 with TRBJ1-1, with D uncertain. Per the germline V gene, CDR1 is SGHVS and CDR2 is FQNEAQ. Trimming pared 5 bases from V and 0 bases from J, leaving 13 bases between. The CDR3 is 15 residues long. CDR3 amino acids: CASSPGASMNTEAFF. The CDR3 DNA sequence: TGTGCCAGCAGCCCAGGCGCGTCCATGAACACTGAAGCTTTCTTT.

This clonotype has only a few counts. This chain uses TRBV7-2 with TRBJ2-1; 9 bases align to TRBD2. Germline trimming cut 4 bases from V and 6 bases from J; bases unmatched to any gene: 13. CDR1 and CDR2 (germline): SGHTA, FQGNSA. The CDR3 contains 17 residues. The CDR3 sequence: CASSSLLRSGRGNEQFF. In nucleotides, the CDR3 is TGTGCCAGCAGCTCCCTACTACGTAGCGGGAGAGGCAATGAGCAGTTCTTC.

The rearrangement links TRBV21-1 to TRBJ2-7; TRBD1, the table's D call, lacks a check against the DNA. TRBV21-1 is shown as a pseudogene. The CDR3 totals 17 residues. The CDR3 is CASSIGYSAGHIYEQYF. The CDR3 nucleotides read TGTGCCAGCAGCATTGGCTATTCGGCGGGACACATCTACGAGCAGTACTTC.

This clonotype has a handful of counts. The chain joins TRBV20-1 to TRBJ2-1, with D possibly matching TRBD1 (5 bases). Germline lookup yields CDR1 DFQATT and CDR2 SNEGSKA (reference sequence). Trimming took 2 bases from V and 6 from J, leaving 14 bases between them. The CDR3 totals 14 residues. CDR3 nucleotides: TGCAGTGCTAGAAGGGGCAGCTCGGCCAATGAGCAGTTCTTC. Its translation is CSARRGSSANEQFF.

This clonotype was detected only a few times. The V and J genes are TRBV6-2 or TRBV6-3 and TRBJ2-7, with D unresolved. In germline, CDR1 is MNHEY, CDR2 SVGEGT. Deletions cut 9 bases from V and 2 bases from J, with 11 bases between. This CDR3 contains 12 residues. DNA for the CDR3: TGTGCCAGTGGGTTAGGGCCCTACGAGCAGTACTTC. This gives the protein CASGLGPYEQYF.

J is TRBJ2-1 and V is TRBV6-1; a possible D gene is TRBD1 (6 bases). The CDR3 consists of 15 residues. V was shortened by 5 bases and J by 6 bases, with 17 bases between the two germline ends. From germline, CDR1 is MNHNS and CDR2 SASEGT. The CDR3 here is CASSFVETGGNEQFF. CDR3 in DNA: TGTGCCAGCAGTTTCGTTGAGACAGGTGGCAATGAGCAGTTCTTC.

This chain links TRBV10-3 with TRBJ2-7; D might be TRBD1 or TRBD2, each matching 5 bases. This CDR3 contains 14 residues. Trimming took off 3 bases at V and 7 bases at J, with 16 bases between the two ends. Germline V gives CDR1 ENHRY, CDR2 SYGVKD. CDR3 sequence reads: CAISDTGTPGEQYF. For the CDR3, the DNA is TGTGCCATCAGTGATACGGGGACCCCGGGAGAGCAGTACTTC.

This chain joins TRBV2 and TRBJ1-1, with TRBD1 as a possible D gene (5 bases). This CDR3 is 15 amino acids long. V lost 3 bases, J lost 3 bases, and 14 bases lay in between. Germline-derived CDR1 and CDR2 are SNHLY and FYNNEI. CDR3 amino acids: CASSDPTGGDTEAFF. CDR3 DNA sequence: TGTGCCAGCAGTGACCCAACAGGTGGGGACACTGAAGCTTTCTTT.

This clonotype has a handful of counts. The chain is built from TRBV2 and TRBJ2-5; 8 nucleotides align to TRBD2. This CDR3 is built from 15 residues. Germline lookup yields CDR1 SNHLY and CDR2 FYNNEI. Losses at the gene ends were 3 bases for V and 2 bases for J; bases not matched to a gene: 5. CDR3 sequence (DNA): TGTGCCAGCAGTGAGGCTAGCGGGCCTCAAGAGACCCAGTACTTC. It yields the protein CASSEASGPQETQYF.

This clonotype turned up a few times. This rearrangement joins TRBV11-3 to TRBJ2-7; D not certain. Germline CDR1 reads SGHNT; CDR2 reads YENEEA. The length of the CDR3 is 14 residues. The ends were cut back, 2 bases at V and 3 bases at J, with 11 bases in the middle. The CDR3 DNA reads as TGTGCCAGCAGCTTACCTTCCCAGTTCTACGAGCAGTACTTC. This codes for CASSLPSQFYEQYF.

The chain recombines TRBV12-3 or TRBV12-4 with TRBJ2-6, with TRBD1 identical over 7 bases. This CDR3 is built from 17 residues. With 5 bases clipped from V and 4 bases from J, the junction kept 11 bases outside the gene matches. The CDR3 DNA sequence: TGTGCCAGCAGTCGGGACAGCCATCAAGCGGGGGCCAACGTCCTGACTTTC. Amino acid sequence: CASSRDSHQAGANVLTF.

This clonotype has only a few counts. The V call is TRBV7-2, the J call TRBJ1-5; maybe TRBD1 (5 bases). Trimming took 1 base from V and 7 from J, leaving 8 bases between them. Germline CDR1 SGHTA, CDR2 FQGNSA. The CDR3 totals 13 residues. In DNA, the CDR3 is TGTGCCAGCAGCTTAGGGGGCCGACAGCCCCAGCATTTT. Protein sequence: CASSLGGRQPQHF.

This clonotype is a singleton in its sample. The chain joins TRBV5-1 to TRBJ2-1; 9 bases map to TRBD2. The J segment lost 0 bases and the V segment lost 0 bases, leaving 4 bases of the junction unmatched. The CDR3 is made up of 17 amino acids. Germline V gives CDR1 SGHRS, CDR2 YFSETQ. CDR3 in DNA: TGCGCCAGCAGCTTGGCCCTAGCGGGGACCTCCTACAATGAGCAGTTCTTC. Translation: CASSLALAGTSYNEQFF.

Note on this clonotype: One end of the junction fails to match germline, which may point to a read error. The chain employs TRBV15 and TRBJ1-6, with D hard to call. The CDR3 is 12 amino acids. The germline V gene has CDR1 LNHNV and CDR2 YYDKDF (reference sequence). CDR3 sequence (DNA): TGTGCCACCAGAACCTATAATTCACCCCCCCACTTT. This encodes CATRTYNSPPHF.

This clonotype turned up a few times. The rearrangement joins TRBV7-2 to TRBJ2-7; no clear D. Germline CDR1 SGHTA, CDR2 FQGNSA. This CDR3 has 12 residues. The V end was cut by 1 base, the J end by 2 bases, with 3 bases between. Written as DNA, the CDR3 is TGTGCCAGCAGCTTAGACACCTACGAGCAGTACTTC. Its protein is CASSLDTYEQYF.

This clonotype showed up just a few times. This chain joins TRBV6-5 and TRBJ2-2, with D possibly being TRBD1 or TRBD2 (5 bases each). This CDR3 has 13 amino acids. Germline V CDR1 and CDR2: MNHEY, SVGAGI. V was shortened by 5 bases and J by 2 bases, with 6 bases between the two germline ends. The CDR3 coding sequence is TGTGCCAGCAGTAGGGACAACACCGGGGAGCTGTTTTTT. Its translation is CASSRDNTGELFF.

The table lists this clonotype with a few counts. The V and J genes are TRBV20-1 and TRBJ1-2; weak D call: TRBD1 (5 bases). Trimming cost V 3 bases and J 4 bases, with 12 bases left between them. This CDR3 spans 13 amino acids. The germline V gene has CDR1 DFQATT and CDR2 SNEGSKA (reference sequence). In DNA form, the CDR3 reads TGCAGTGCTAGGGGGCAAGGACTCTATGGCTACACCTTC. This encodes CSARGQGLYGYTF.

The J gene is TRBJ1-5, the V gene TRBV15, with D perhaps matching TRBD1 (6 bases). Per germline, CDR1 LNHNV and CDR2 YYDKDF (reference sequence). V shed 0 bases and J shed 4 bases, with 13 bases lying between them. CDR3 size: 16 residues. The CDR3 nucleotides read TGTGCCACCAGCAGAGATGTTCCGGACAGAAATCAGCCCCAGCATTTT. Translated: CATSRDVPDRNQPQHF. Variable domain in full (rest from reference TRBV15 and TRBJ1-5): DAMVIQNPRYQVTQFGKPVTLSCSQTLNHNVMYWYQQKSSQAPKLLFHYYDKDFNNEADTPDNFQSRRPNTSFCFLDIRSPGLGDTAMYLCATSRDVPDRNQPQHFGDGTRLSIL.

The V call is TRBV14, the J call TRBJ2-1, with unresolved D. CDR1 is SGHDN, CDR2 FVKESK, per germline. V was cut by 6 bases and J by 3 bases, with 15 bases left in between. The CDR3 is 15 amino acids. CDR3 sequence: CASSSRRTGYNEQFF. The CDR3 nucleotides read TGTGCCAGCAGTAGTAGGAGAACTGGCTACAATGAGCAGTTCTTC.

In the case of this clonotype: The junction departs from the called germline gene at one end, perhaps through a read error. The chain recombines TRBV12-3 or TRBV12-4 with TRBJ2-5; either TRBD1 or TRBD2 may supply D (5 bases each). CDR3 length: 20 amino acids. Here the CDR3 reads CASSLDTPTDPGRNQETQYF. The CDR3 DNA sequence: TGTGCAAGCAGTTTAGACACTCCCACGGACCCGGGGCGAAACCAAGAGACCCAGTACTTC.

The chain is built from TRBV6-2 or TRBV6-3 and TRBJ2-7; D not certain. V lost 0 bases, J lost 2 bases, and 2 bases lay in between. The CDR3 has 12 amino acids. The germline V gene has CDR1 MNHEY and CDR2 SVGEGT. The CDR3 loop reads CASSYSTYEQYF. The DNA of the CDR3 is TGTGCCAGCAGTTACTCCACCTACGAGCAGTACTTC.

The gene calls are TRBV7-8 and TRBJ1-1; D is perhaps TRBD1 (5 bases). Germline CDR1 and CDR2: SGHVS and FQNEAQ. The CDR3 covers 13 residues. V shed 5 bases and J shed 1 base, with 8 bases lying between them. This chain's CDR3 is CASSITGNTEAFF. The CDR3 nucleotides are TGTGCCAGCAGCATTACAGGGAACACTGAAGCTTTCTTT.

This clonotype has only one observation. The chain couples TRBV20-1 to TRBJ2-1; D tentatively reads TRBD1 or TRBD2 (6 bases each). This CDR3 spans 15 amino acids. Germline V CDR1 and CDR2: DFQATT, SNEGSKA (reference sequence). V was pared by 2 bases and J by 2 bases, with 13 bases between. The CDR3 reads CSARHARGAYNEQFF. The CDR3 DNA reads as TGCAGTGCTAGACACGCTAGGGGGGCCTACAATGAGCAGTTCTTC.

The chain has TRBV2 and TRBJ1-5, with no clear D. The CDR3 is 15 amino acids. The V end was cut by 1 base, the J end by 5 bases, with 12 bases between. CDR1 and CDR2 from the germline V gene are SNHLY and FYNNEI. Here the CDR3 reads CASSEGALRDQPQHF. The DNA of the CDR3 is TGTGCCAGCAGTGAAGGAGCTCTTAGGGATCAGCCCCAGCATTTT. Supplemented by reference TRBV2 and TRBJ1-5, the full variable domain reads EPEVTQTPSHQVTQMGQEVILRCVPISNHLYFYWYRQILGQKVEFLVSFYNNEISEKSEIFDDQFSVERPDGSNFTLKIRSTKLEDSAMYFCASSEGALRDQPQHFGDGTRLSIL.

The table lists this clonotype with a few counts. V gene TRBV7-9 combines with J gene TRBJ1-1, with TRBD1 as a possible D gene (6 bases). V dropped 5 bases and J dropped 8 bases, with 18 bases sitting between them. The CDR3 runs 14 residues. Per the germline V gene, CDR1 is SEHNR and CDR2 is FQNEAQ (reference sequence). The CDR3 sequence: CASSQRGAAAEAFF. DNA of the CDR3: TGTGCCAGCAGCCAAAGGGGGGCAGCAGCCGAAGCTTTCTTT.